This is a list of T cell receptor beta chains from one sample in a study of OX40 agonist ivuxolimab in advanced cancers. Some clones are missing from TCRdb's copy, which holds only in-frame ones; the method was immunoSEQ multiplex PCR. The repertoire holds about 88,000 clones, with around nine tenths as singletons. Sequenced material: CD4+ or CD8+ T cells sorted from blood, taken in a trial of the OX40 agonist ivuxolimab. The receptors stem from an adult with an advanced solid tumor such as melanoma, head and neck, liver or kidney cancer. CDR3s include the opening cysteine and the closing phenylalanine or tryptophan. A D gene is named only where the DNA matches it firmly. Where a row states a size, it is once, few, many or the class of an expanded clone; other rows omit it.

j_gene: TRBJ1-2; d_gene: NA; abundance: once; v_gene: TRBV6-1; CDR3nt: TGTGCCAGCAACGAGGGCGGGCTTACTAACTATGGCTACACCTTC; CDR3aa: CASNEGGLTNYGYTF
j_gene: TRBJ2-5; d_gene: NA; abundance: NA; v_gene: TRBV29-1; CDR3nt: TGCAGCGTTGACGTAAGGTCCCAAGAGACCCAGTACTTC; CDR3aa: CSVDVRSQETQYF
j_gene: TRBJ2-1; d_gene: NA; abundance: NA; v_gene: TRBV4-3; CDR3nt: TGCGCCAGCAGCCAAGATTACGGGAAACGTGAGCAGTTCTTC; CDR3aa: CASSQDYGKREQFF
j_gene: TRBJ2-7; d_gene: NA; abundance: NA; v_gene: TRBV5-8; CDR3nt: TGTGCCAGCAGCTTAGGGGACGCTAGGAAGCAGTACTTC; CDR3aa: CASSLGDARKQYF
j_gene: TRBJ1-5; d_gene: NA; abundance: once; v_gene: TRBV27; CDR3nt: TGTGCCAGCAGTTGGGGGGGCGCAGGCAATCAGCCCCAGCATTTT; CDR3aa: CASSWGGAGNQPQHF
j_gene: TRBJ2-5; d_gene: TRBD1; abundance: NA; v_gene: TRBV5-1; CDR3nt: TGCGCCAGCAGGCGAGGGACAGGCCAAGAGACCCAGTACTTC; CDR3aa: CASRRGTGQETQYF
j_gene: TRBJ1-2; d_gene: TRBD1; abundance: NA; v_gene: TRBV6-5; CDR3nt: TGTGCCAGCAGTTACGACAGGGAAAGCTATGGCTACACCTTC; CDR3aa: CASSYDRESYGYTF
j_gene: TRBJ1-1; d_gene: TRBD1; abundance: NA; v_gene: TRBV18; CDR3nt: TGTGCCAGCTCACAAGGGACAGGGTCGTCAAACACTGAAGCTTTCTTT; CDR3aa: CASSQGTGSSNTEAFF
j_gene: TRBJ2-2; d_gene: NA; abundance: NA; v_gene: TRBV5-1; CDR3nt: TGCGCCAGCAGACTAGCCGCGAACACCGGGGAGCTGTTTTTT; CDR3aa: CASRLAANTGELFF
j_gene: TRBJ2-7; d_gene: NA; abundance: few; v_gene: TRBV5-5; CDR3nt: TGTGCCAGCAGCCCCCAGGGGAGCTCCTACGAGCAGTACTTC; CDR3aa: CASSPQGSSYEQYF
j_gene: TRBJ1-1; d_gene: TRBD1; abundance: NA; v_gene: TRBV30; CDR3nt: TGTGCCTGGTCCTCGGGACAGCTTGGTACGGCTTTCTTT; CDR3aa: CAWSSGQLGTAFF
j_gene: TRBJ1-5; d_gene: NA; abundance: NA; v_gene: TRBV6-5; CDR3nt: TGTGCCAGCAGACTTCAGGGGTGGGGTCAGCCCCAGCATTTT; CDR3aa: CASRLQGWGQPQHF
j_gene: TRBJ2-3; d_gene: NA; abundance: NA; v_gene: TRBV29-1; CDR3nt: TGCAGCGTTGCTATCGGGGGCACAGATACGCAGTATTTT; CDR3aa: CSVAIGGTDTQYF
j_gene: TRBJ2-5; d_gene: TRBD2; abundance: NA; v_gene: TRBV7-9; CDR3nt: TGTGCCAGCAGCGTAGAGACTAGCGGGGGAGGGACCCAGTACTTC; CDR3aa: CASSVETSGGGTQYF
j_gene: TRBJ1-6; d_gene: TRBD1; abundance: NA; v_gene: TRBV30; CDR3nt: TGTGCCTGGAGTTTAGGGGACAGCTATTCACCCCTCCACTTT; CDR3aa: CAWSLGDSYSPLHF
j_gene: TRBJ2-5; d_gene: NA; abundance: NA; v_gene: TRBV30; CDR3nt: TGTGCCTGGAGTATTAACCGGGACACCCAGTACTTC; CDR3aa: CAWSINRDTQYF
j_gene: TRBJ2-7; d_gene: NA; abundance: NA; v_gene: TRBV5-6; CDR3nt: TGTGCCAGCAGCCTGGGGGGAGGCGGGGACTACGAGCAGTACTTC; CDR3aa: CASSLGGGGDYEQYF
j_gene: TRBJ2-1; d_gene: NA; abundance: NA; v_gene: TRBV5-1; CDR3nt: TGCGCCAGCAGCTTGGGGTCGGGGGAGCAGTTCTTC; CDR3aa: CASSLGSGEQFF
j_gene: TRBJ2-7; d_gene: NA; abundance: NA; v_gene: TRBV19; CDR3nt: TGTGCCAGTAGTATAGGCGGGACAGCGTCCTACGAGCAGTACTTC; CDR3aa: CASSIGGTASYEQYF
j_gene: TRBJ1-2; d_gene: TRBD1; abundance: NA; v_gene: TRBV6-4; CDR3nt: TGTGCCACCCTGACAGGGGGGACATTCTATGGCTACACCTTC; CDR3aa: CATLTGGTFYGYTF
j_gene: TRBJ1-1; d_gene: NA; abundance: NA; v_gene: TRBV10-2; CDR3nt: TGCGCCAGCAGTGATCAGGGGATGAACACTGAAGCTTTCTTT; CDR3aa: CASSDQGMNTEAFF
j_gene: TRBJ1-2; d_gene: NA; abundance: NA; v_gene: TRBV2; CDR3nt: TGTGCCAGCAGTGAGGCGGAGGGGACCTATGGCTACACCTTC; CDR3aa: CASSEAEGTYGYTF
j_gene: TRBJ1-1; d_gene: TRBD1; abundance: NA; v_gene: TRBV29-1; CDR3nt: TGCAGCGTTGAAGAGACAGGGGGCGATTTCTGGGACACTGAAGCTTTCTTT; CDR3aa: CSVEETGGDFWDTEAFF
j_gene: TRBJ1-1; d_gene: NA; abundance: once; v_gene: TRBV19; CDR3nt: TGTGCCAGTAGTACCCAAGTGGGGGGGCTTGGTGAAGCTTTCTTT; CDR3aa: CASSTQVGGLGEAFF
j_gene: TRBJ2-1; d_gene: NA; abundance: NA; v_gene: TRBV19; CDR3nt: TGTGCCAGTACGGTCCAGGCTAGTGGCAATGAGCAGTTCTTC; CDR3aa: CASTVQASGNEQFF
j_gene: TRBJ1-1; d_gene: NA; abundance: NA; v_gene: TRBV5-1; CDR3nt: TGCGCCAGCAGCTCCGACTTTGAAGCTTTCTTT; CDR3aa: CASSSDFEAFF
j_gene: TRBJ1-2; d_gene: NA; abundance: NA; v_gene: TRBV10-3; CDR3nt: TGTGCCATCACCGATGGGGACCCAGCTAACTATGGCTACACCTTC; CDR3aa: CAITDGDPANYGYTF